What follows are 18 T cell receptor beta chains derived from one specimen sequenced in a study of CD8 T cells in Susac syndrome. Reverse transcription of about 0.5 to 1 ug RNA used random hexamers. TCRdb reanalysed the immunoSEQ multiplex PCR reads using MiXCR and keeps one entry per CDR3 protein. The table includes approximately 130,000 distinct CDR3 sequences, around 91% detected once. The specimen sequenced was CD8+ T cells from PBMCs. Receptors originate from a human donor with multiple sclerosis.

The V gene is TRBV12-3 or TRBV12-4, the J gene TRBJ1-2; D ambiguous. CDR3 length: 14 amino acids. Trimming removed 3 bases at V and 4 bases at J, with 12 bases between. The CDR3, as DNA: TGTGCCAGCAGTTTGAAGGGTGGGGTCTATGGCTACACCTTC. Protein: CASSLKGGVYGYTF.

The chain carries TRBV29-1 and TRBJ1-1; D unclear. The V and J ends lost 8 bases and 4 bases respectively, with 17 bases between them. Germline CDR1 SQVTM, CDR2 ANQGSEA. The CDR3 loop spans 13 amino acids. CDR3 bases: TGCAGCTTTAAAGACCCTTGGGGCACTGAAGCTTTCTTT. Protein: CSFKDPWGTEAFF. Variable domain in full (rest from reference TRBV29-1 and TRBJ1-1): SAVISQKPSRDICQRGTSLTIQCQVDSQVTMMFWYRQQPGQSLTLIATANQGSEATYESGFVIDKFPISRPNLTFSTLTVSNMSPEDSSIYLCSFKDPWGTEAFFGQGTRLTVV.

The chain recombines TRBV7-9 with TRBJ2-3, with 10 bases fitting TRBD2. Germline trimming cut 4 bases from V and 2 bases from J; bases unmatched to any gene: 3. This CDR3 spans 15 amino acids. The germline CDR1 and CDR2 sequences are SEHNR and FQNEAQ (reference sequence). The CDR3 region is CASSWLAGDTDTQYF. The CDR3 nucleotides are TGTGCCAGCAGCTGGCTAGCGGGAGACACAGATACGCAGTATTTT.

V usage is TRBV30 and J usage is TRBJ2-2; no reliable D call. Trimming cost V 1 base and J 5 bases, with 5 bases left between them. CDR1 is GTSNPN and CDR2 is SVGIG in the germline V gene (reference sequence). CDR3 length equals 12 residues. The CDR3 coding sequence is TGTGCCTGGAGTGAAGGGACCGGGGAGCTGTTTTTT. It yields the protein CAWSEGTGELFF.

V and J are TRBV7-8 and TRBJ2-2; D is uncertain. V was pared by 1 base and J by 5 bases, with 8 bases between. Germline assignment: CDR1 SGHVS and CDR2 FQNEAQ. The CDR3 runs to 14 residues. The CDR3 here is CASSLVLGTGELFF. CDR3 nucleotides: TGTGCCAGCAGCTTAGTGCTGGGTACCGGGGAGCTGTTTTTT.

The rearrangement joins TRBV12-3 or TRBV12-4 to TRBJ2-2; D is unresolved. Between the trimmed V and J ends, which lost 3 bases and 10 bases, there was a span of 9 bases. The CDR3 extends over 12 amino acids. CDR3: CASSFNLPELFF. The CDR3 nucleotides are TGTGCCAGCAGTTTCAATCTTCCGGAGCTGTTTTTT.

The V call is TRBV30, the J call TRBJ2-1; no definite D call. CDR3 size: 12 residues. Trimming took 3 bases from V and 5 from J, leaving 8 bases between them. Germline V gene sequence: CDR1 GTSNPN, CDR2 SVGIG (reference sequence). CDR3 amino acids: CAWSQYHNEQFF. In DNA form, the CDR3 reads TGTGCCTGGAGCCAATACCACAATGAGCAGTTCTTC.

This chain links TRBV29-1 with TRBJ2-1; D not resolved. Germline CDR1 is SQVTM and CDR2 is ANQGSEA. The CDR3 spans 13 residues. V was pared by 7 bases and J by 5 bases, with 15 bases between. CDR3 amino acids: CSAPRIWDNEQFF. The CDR3 DNA reads as TGCAGCGCCCCTCGGATCTGGGACAATGAGCAGTTCTTC.

The chain has TRBV23-1 and TRBJ1-6, with D unclear. TRBV23-1 is designated an ORF whose function remains uncertain. V lost 3 bases and J 7 bases, leaving 4 bases between the germline ends. The CDR3 is 12 amino acids. For the CDR3, the DNA is TGCGCCAGCAGTCAGGTCAATTCACCCCTCCACTTT. It codes for CASSQVNSPLHF.

The rearrangement uses TRBV4-1 and TRBJ2-7; D is ambiguous. The length of the CDR3 is 12 residues. Germline assignment: CDR1 MGHRA and CDR2 YSYEKL. V dropped 1 base and J dropped 3 bases, with 4 bases sitting between them. CDR3: CASSQGGYEQYF. The CDR3 DNA follows: TGCGCCAGCAGCCAAGGTGGCTACGAGCAGTACTTC.

V gene TRBV6-5 combines with J gene TRBJ2-3, with D tentatively TRBD2 (7 bases). Germline V lookup: CDR1 MNHEY, CDR2 SVGAGI. Trimming removed 5 bases from V and 1 base from J, with 13 bases in between. The CDR3 length is 15 residues. CDR3 in amino acids: CASSGGLAGTDTQYF. In DNA form, the CDR3 reads TGTGCCAGCAGTGGGGGGCTAGCGGGCACAGATACGCAGTATTTT.

V is TRBV12-3 or TRBV12-4 and J is TRBJ2-3; 8 bases are shared with TRBD2. The CDR3 extends over 15 amino acids. V lost 3 bases, J lost 1 base, and 3 bases stayed unmatched. The CDR3 reads CASSFPAGGTDTQYF. The CDR3 DNA follows: TGTGCCAGCAGTTTTCCAGCGGGAGGCACAGATACGCAGTATTTT.

V and J are TRBV20-1 and TRBJ2-3, with 7 bases matching TRBD2. The V segment lost 5 bases and the J segment 0 bases; nucleotides outside the gene matches: 14. Germline assignment: CDR1 DFQATT and CDR2 SNEGSKA (reference sequence). The CDR3 length is 17 residues. The CDR3 is CSAYGGGGGLSTDTQYF. The DNA for the CDR3 is TGCAGTGCTTATGGGGGGGGTGGAGGCCTTAGCACAGATACGCAGTATTTT.

The chain employs TRBV9 and TRBJ2-2; D ambiguous. Trimming shortened V by 2 bases and J by 7 bases, and 6 bases separated the two germline ends. The germline CDR1 and CDR2 sequences are SGDLS and YYNGEE. There are 12 residues in the CDR3. The CDR3 coding sequence is TGTGCCAGCAGCGTCTCCAGCGGGGAGCTGTTTTTT. This translates into CASSVSSGELFF.

The chain joins TRBV24-1 to TRBJ2-3; 7 nucleotides line up with TRBD2. The germline V gene encodes CDR1 KGHDR and CDR2 SFDVKD. This CDR3 spans 13 amino acids. V dropped 1 base and J dropped 10; count of bases not matched to a gene: 4. The CDR3 region is CATSDLKAGAQYF. The CDR3 DNA sequence: TGTGCCACCAGTGATTTAAAGGCGGGGGCGCAGTATTTT.

J is TRBJ2-7 and V is TRBV20-1; perhaps TRBD2 as D (5 bases). Germline CDR1 DFQATT, CDR2 SNEGSKA (reference sequence). The CDR3 runs 13 residues. Deletions cut 6 bases from V and 1 base from J, with 13 bases between. The CDR3 DNA reads TGCAGTGCGGACGCGGGTGGATCCTACGAGCAGTACTTC. This sequence encodes CSADAGGSYEQYF.

The chain employs TRBV11-2 and TRBJ2-2; no firm D call. Germline loops: CDR1 SGHAT, CDR2 FQNNGV. V lost 1 base and J lost 5, with 11 bases in between. CDR3 size: 15 residues. The CDR3 nucleotides are TGTGCCAGCAGCTTAGGAACTTTTGGGACCGGGGAGCTGTTTTTT. This encodes CASSLGTFGTGELFF.

The chain combines TRBV10-1 with TRBJ1-4; TRBD1 matches 9 bases. This CDR3 is 15 amino acids long. V dropped 6 bases and J dropped 8; count of bases not matched to a gene: 10. CDR1 is WNHNN and CDR2 is SYGVQD in the germline V gene (reference sequence). The CDR3 region has the DNA TGCGCCAGCAGCGTACGACAGGGGGAGCGAGAAAAACTGTTTTTT. Its translation is CASSVRQGEREKLFF.